The subject of this entry is one T cell receptor beta chain. Its antigen is undetermined. From germline, CDR1 is SQVTM and CDR2 ANQGSEA. V lost 7 bases to trimming and J lost 1 base, with 10 bases between them. The CDR3 runs to 12 residues. This table comes from immunoSEQ multiplex PCR, and its TCRdb copy is limited to in-frame clones, with some not included. The data contain 20,000 or so clones, roughly three quarters of them singletons. The data were taken from a study of T cell clonotyping in hematopoietic cell transplantation. Study-wide findings and caveats: After transplant, recipient diversity fell while pathologically expanded clonotypes grew through day 180. Higher Inverse Simpson Index values in graft donor and pretransplant recipient predicted broader posttransplant TCR diversity. Cells were unsorted, so CD4 and CD8 contributions were not separated. At the given depth, recipient repertoires were over 97% de novo clonotypes.

The sequencing input was peripheral blood mononuclear cells. The sequence derives from a man aged 55 to 70 in good health. Some clones in this sample may be carry-over from other donors' samples. The chain has TRBV29-1 and TRBJ2-5, with unresolved D. The CDR3 protein is CSGHAGQETQYF. CDR3 sequence (DNA): TGCAGCGGGCACGCAGGCCAAGAGACCCAGTACTTC.